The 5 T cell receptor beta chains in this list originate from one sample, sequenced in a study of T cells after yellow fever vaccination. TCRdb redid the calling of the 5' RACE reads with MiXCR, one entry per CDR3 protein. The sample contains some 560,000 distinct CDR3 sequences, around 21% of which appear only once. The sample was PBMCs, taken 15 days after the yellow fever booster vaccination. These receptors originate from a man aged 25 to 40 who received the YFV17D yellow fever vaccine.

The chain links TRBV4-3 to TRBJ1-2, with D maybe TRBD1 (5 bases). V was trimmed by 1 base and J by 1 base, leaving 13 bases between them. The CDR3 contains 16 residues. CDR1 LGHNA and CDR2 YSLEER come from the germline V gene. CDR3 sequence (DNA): TGCGCCAGCAGCCAAGGGGTCCAGGGAGTTAACTATGGCTACACCTTC. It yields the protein CASSQGVQGVNYGYTF.

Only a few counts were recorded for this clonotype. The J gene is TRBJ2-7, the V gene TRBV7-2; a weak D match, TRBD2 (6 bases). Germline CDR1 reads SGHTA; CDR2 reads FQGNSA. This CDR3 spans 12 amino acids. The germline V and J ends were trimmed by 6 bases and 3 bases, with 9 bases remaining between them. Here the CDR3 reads CASRAGIYEQYF. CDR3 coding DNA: TGTGCCAGCAGAGCGGGCATCTACGAGCAGTACTTC.

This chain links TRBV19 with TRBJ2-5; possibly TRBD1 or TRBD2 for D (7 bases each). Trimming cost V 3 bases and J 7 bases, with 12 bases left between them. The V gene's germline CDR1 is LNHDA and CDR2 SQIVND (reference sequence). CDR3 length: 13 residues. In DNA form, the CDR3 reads TGTGCCAGTAGTATGACAGGGAGGGGGACCCAGTACTTC. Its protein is CASSMTGRGTQYF. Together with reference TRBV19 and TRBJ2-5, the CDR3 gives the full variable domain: DGGITQSPKYLFRKEGQNVTLSCEQNLNHDAMYWYRQDPGQGLRLIYYSQIVNDFQKGDIAEGYSVSREKKESFPLTVTSAQKNPTAFYLCASSMTGRGTQYFGPGTRLLVL.

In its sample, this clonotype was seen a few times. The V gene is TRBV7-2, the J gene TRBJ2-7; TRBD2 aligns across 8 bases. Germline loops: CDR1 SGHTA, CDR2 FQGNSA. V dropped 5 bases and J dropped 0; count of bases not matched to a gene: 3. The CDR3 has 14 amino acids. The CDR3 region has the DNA TGTGCCAGCAGCGCCGGGACTAGCTCCTACGAGCAGTACTTC. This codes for CASSAGTSSYEQYF.

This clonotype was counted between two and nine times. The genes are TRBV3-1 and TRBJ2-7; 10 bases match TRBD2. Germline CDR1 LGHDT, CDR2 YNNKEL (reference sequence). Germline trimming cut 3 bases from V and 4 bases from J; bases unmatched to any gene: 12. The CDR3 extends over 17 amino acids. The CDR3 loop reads CASSHPWGTSEMYEQYF. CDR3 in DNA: TGTGCCAGCAGCCACCCCTGGGGGACTAGCGAGATGTACGAGCAGTACTTC.